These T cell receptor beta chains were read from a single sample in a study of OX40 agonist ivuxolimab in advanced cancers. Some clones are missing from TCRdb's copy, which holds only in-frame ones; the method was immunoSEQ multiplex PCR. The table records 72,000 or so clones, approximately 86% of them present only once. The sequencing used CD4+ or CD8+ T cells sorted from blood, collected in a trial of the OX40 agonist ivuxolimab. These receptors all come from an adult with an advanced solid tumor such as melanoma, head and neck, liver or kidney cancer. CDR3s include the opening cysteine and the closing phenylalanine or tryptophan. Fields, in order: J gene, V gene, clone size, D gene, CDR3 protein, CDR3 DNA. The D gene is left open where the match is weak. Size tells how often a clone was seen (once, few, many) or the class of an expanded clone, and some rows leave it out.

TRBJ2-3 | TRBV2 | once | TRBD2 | CASSESLAADTQYF | TGTGCCAGCAGTGAAAGTCTAGCGGCGGATACGCAGTATTTT
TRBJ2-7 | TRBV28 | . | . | CASSFSSRDTRYEQYF | TGTGCCAGCAGTTTTTCCAGCCGGGACACCAGATACGAGCAGTACTTC
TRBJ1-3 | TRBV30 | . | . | CAWSPVREGTGNTIYF | TGTGCCTGGAGCCCTGTACGGGAGGGGACGGGAAACACCATATATTTT
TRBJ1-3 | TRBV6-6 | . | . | CATAGTGNTIYF | TGTGCCACCGCAGGGACTGGAAACACCATATATTTT
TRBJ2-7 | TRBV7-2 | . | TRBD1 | CASSSPGQKPYEQYF | TGTGCCAGCAGCTCACCGGGACAGAAGCCCTACGAGCAGTACTTC
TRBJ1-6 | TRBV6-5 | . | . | CASTWGGSNSPLHF | TGTGCCAGCACCTGGGGGGGGTCAAATTCACCCCTCCACTTT
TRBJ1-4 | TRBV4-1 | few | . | CASSQAIRPNEKLFF | TGCGCCAGCAGCCAAGCTATCAGACCAAATGAAAAACTGTTTTTT
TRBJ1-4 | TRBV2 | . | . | CASSEGWIATNEKLFF | TGTGCCAGCAGTGAAGGTTGGATCGCAACTAATGAAAAACTGTTTTTT
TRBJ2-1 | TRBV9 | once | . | CASSVVGDSYNEQFF | TGTGCCAGCAGCGTAGTGGGTGACTCCTACAATGAGCAGTTCTTC
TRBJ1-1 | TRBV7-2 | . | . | CASSLRIGSQGPEAFF | TGTGCCAGCAGCTTAAGGATAGGGTCCCAGGGGCCTGAAGCTTTCTTT
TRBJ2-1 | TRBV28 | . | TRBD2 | CASSLSPFRSGASSYNEQFF | TGTGCCAGCAGTTTATCGCCCTTTCGGAGCGGGGCTAGCTCCTACAATGAGCAGTTCTTC
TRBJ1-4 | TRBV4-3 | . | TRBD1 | CASSQGIQTGVNEKLFF | TGCGCCAGCAGCCAAGGGATCCAGACAGGGGTAAATGAAAAACTGTTTTTT
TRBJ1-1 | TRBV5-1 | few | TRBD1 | CASSSGQVNTEAFF | TGCGCCAGCAGCTCGGGACAGGTGAACACTGAAGCTTTCTTT
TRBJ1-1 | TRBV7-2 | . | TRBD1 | CASSIRDRGNTEAFF | TGTGCCAGCAGCATCCGGGACAGGGGCAACACTGAAGCTTTCTTT
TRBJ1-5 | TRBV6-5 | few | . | CASSNPGQPQHF | TGTGCCAGCAGTAATCCAGGGCAGCCCCAGCATTTT
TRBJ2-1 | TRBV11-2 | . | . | CASSLGGTTYNEQFF | TGTGCCAGCAGCTTAGGCGGGACAACCTACAATGAGCAGTTCTTC
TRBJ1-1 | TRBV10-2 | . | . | CASSTLDTEAFF | TGCGCCAGCAGCACCCTCGACACTGAAGCTTTCTTT
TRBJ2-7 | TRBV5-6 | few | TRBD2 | CASSRHSLLAGGPSEQYF | TGTGCCAGCAGCCGCCATTCCCTCCTAGCGGGAGGGCCCTCCGAGCAGTACTTC
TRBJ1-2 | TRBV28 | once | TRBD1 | CASAPDRGIYGYTF | TGTGCCAGCGCCCCGGACAGGGGGATCTATGGCTACACCTTC
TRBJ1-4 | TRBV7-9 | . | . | CASSRSNEKLFF | TGTGCCAGCAGTCGGTCTAATGAAAAACTGTTTTTT
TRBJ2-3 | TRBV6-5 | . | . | CASSYRGTRTDTQYF | TGTGCCAGCAGTTACCGGGGTACCCGCACAGATACGCAGTATTTT
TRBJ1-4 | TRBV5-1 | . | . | CASRGANEKLFF | TGCGCCAGCAGGGGGGCCAATGAAAAACTGTTTTTT
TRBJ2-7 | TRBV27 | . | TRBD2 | CASRPLAGPYEQYF | TGTGCCAGCAGGCCTCTAGCGGGGCCATACGAGCAGTACTTC
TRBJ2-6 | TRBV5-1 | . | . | CASGDTSGANVLTF | TGCGCCAGCGGAGACACCTCTGGGGCCAACGTCCTGACTTTC
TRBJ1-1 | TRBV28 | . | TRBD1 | CASMKGTVSEGTEAFF | TGTGCCAGCATGAAGGGGACAGTTAGTGAGGGGACTGAAGCTTTCTTT
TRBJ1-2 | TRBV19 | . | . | CASSPGSGYGYTF | TGTGCCAGTAGCCCCGGGTCCGGCTATGGCTACACCTTC
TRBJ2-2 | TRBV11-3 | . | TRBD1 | CASSSHPGQGLMGELFF | TGTGCCAGCAGCTCTCATCCGGGACAGGGACTAATGGGGGAGCTGTTTTTT
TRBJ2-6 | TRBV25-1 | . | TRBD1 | CASSANRGLGANVLTF | TGTGCCAGCAGTGCGAACAGGGGGCTAGGGGCCAACGTCCTGACTTTC
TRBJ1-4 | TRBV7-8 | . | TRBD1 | CASSLIIWARTGGPANEKLFF | TGTGCCAGCAGCTTAATAATATGGGCCCGGACAGGGGGCCCGGCTAATGAAAAACTGTTTTTT
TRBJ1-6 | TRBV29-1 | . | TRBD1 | CSVRTGFYNSPLHF | TGCAGCGTCAGGACAGGATTCTATAATTCACCCCTCCACTTT
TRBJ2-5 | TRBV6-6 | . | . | CASSYSGEETQYF | TGTGCCAGCAGTTACTCGGGGGAAGAGACCCAGTACTTC
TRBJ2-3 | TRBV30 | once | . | CAWSLGGTDTQYF | TGTGCCTGGAGTCTCGGGGGCACAGATACGCAGTATTTT
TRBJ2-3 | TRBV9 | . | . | CASSAQIGGSTDTQYF | TGTGCCAGCAGCGCCCAAATTGGGGGCAGCACAGATACGCAGTATTTT
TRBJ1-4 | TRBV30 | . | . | CAWSNKREMNEKLFF | TGTGCCTGGAGTAATAAAAGGGAAATGAATGAAAAACTGTTTTTT
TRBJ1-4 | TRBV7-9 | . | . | CASSNDGVFDEKLFF | TGTGCCAGCAGCAACGATGGGGTGTTCGATGAAAAACTGTTTTTT
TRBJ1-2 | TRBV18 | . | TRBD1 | CASSQGQGASGYTF | TGTGCCAGCTCACAAGGACAGGGGGCGTCTGGCTACACCTTC
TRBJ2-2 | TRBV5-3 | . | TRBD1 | CARSLTGATNTGELFF | TGTGCCAGAAGCTTGACAGGGGCTACGAACACCGGGGAGCTGTTTTTT
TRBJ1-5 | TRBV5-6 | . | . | CASSLEGAGNQPQHF | TGTGCCAGCAGCTTGGAGGGAGCCGGCAATCAGCCCCAGCATTTT
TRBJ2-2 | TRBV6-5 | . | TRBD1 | CASSRQGANTGELFF | TGTGCCAGCAGCCGACAGGGAGCGAACACCGGGGAGCTGTTTTTT
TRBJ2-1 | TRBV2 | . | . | CASSEDVGGNEQFF | TGTGCCAGCAGTGAAGATGTGGGGGGCAATGAGCAGTTCTTC
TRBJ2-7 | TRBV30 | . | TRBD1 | CAWSNGDRWIPGGIGYEQYF | TGTGCCTGGAGTAACGGGGACAGGTGGATCCCAGGTGGTATAGGCTACGAGCAGTACTTC
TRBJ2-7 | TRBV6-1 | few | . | CASSEGPRGTYEQYF | TGTGCCAGCAGTGAAGGGCCGAGGGGAACCTACGAGCAGTACTTC
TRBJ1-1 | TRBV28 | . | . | CASQLSPRGTTEAFF | TGTGCCAGCCAACTAAGCCCCCGGGGGACCACTGAAGCTTTCTTT
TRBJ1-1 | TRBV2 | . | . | CASSEQGNTEAFF | TGTGCCAGCAGTGAACAGGGGAACACTGAAGCTTTCTTT
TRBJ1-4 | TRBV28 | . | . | CASNPFSGAEKLFF | TGTGCCAGCAACCCCTTTTCGGGGGCTGAAAAACTGTTTTTT
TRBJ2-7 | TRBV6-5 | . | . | CASSLPGGQVSF | TGTGCCAGCAGCCTCCCGGGGGGACAGGTCTCCTTC
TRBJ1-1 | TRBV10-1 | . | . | CASTRTALNTEAFF | TGCGCCAGCACCCGGACAGCCCTGAACACTGAAGCTTTCTTT
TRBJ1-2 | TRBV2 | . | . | CASTSGVSNYGYTF | TGTGCCAGCACCAGCGGGGTATCTAACTATGGCTACACCTTC
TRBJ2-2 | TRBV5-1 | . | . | CASSLRVNTGELFF | TGCGCCAGCAGCTTGAGAGTCAACACCGGGGAGCTGTTTTTT
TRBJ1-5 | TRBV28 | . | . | CASSPTGTQWGSNQPQHF | TGTGCCAGCAGCCCCACCGGGACTCAATGGGGGAGCAATCAGCCCCAGCATTTT
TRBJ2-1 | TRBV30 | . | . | CAWGSLGIFNEQFF | TGTGCCTGGGGGTCGTTAGGGATCTTCAATGAGCAGTTCTTC
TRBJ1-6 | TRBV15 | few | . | CATSGTNHNSPLHF | TGTGCCACCTCCGGGACAAACCATAATTCACCCCTCCACTTT
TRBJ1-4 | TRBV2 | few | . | CASSESVYRDLNEKLFF | TGTGCCAGCAGTGAAAGCGTATACAGGGACCTTAATGAAAAACTGTTTTTT
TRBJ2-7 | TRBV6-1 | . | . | CASSELGLTYEQYF | TGTGCCAGCAGTGAATTAGGGCTCACCTACGAGCAGTACTTC
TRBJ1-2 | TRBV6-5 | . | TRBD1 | CASSSQGAGGYTF | TGTGCCAGCAGTTCACAGGGGGCCGGAGGCTACACCTTC
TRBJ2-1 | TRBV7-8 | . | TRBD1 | CASRIRGPSEEQFF | TGTGCCAGCCGTATCAGGGGGCCGTCGGAGGAGCAGTTCTTC
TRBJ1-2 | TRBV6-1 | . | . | CASSTDPGYGYTF | TGTGCCAGCAGTACTGACCCGGGCTATGGCTACACCTTC